These 23 T cell receptor beta chains share one sample of origin, sequenced in a study of tumor-infiltrating lymphocytes in primary liver carcinoma. Germline DNA was also extracted, with blood RNA taken from unsorted whole blood. Constant-region priming of roughly 490 ng total RNA yielded TCR beta cDNA. Nested multiplex PCR, run for three rounds with slightly modified ARM-PCR, yielded TCR beta libraries. Use of TRBV1-TRBV30 forward primers with a C-beta reverse primer characterized the first two PCR rounds, which lasted about 9 cycles each. TCRdb re-called the multiplex PCR reads through MiXCR, storing one row per CDR3 protein. Of 330,000 or so distinct CDR3 sequences listed, 65% are singletons. Sequences were obtained from peripheral blood. These TCRs come from a middle-aged man with primary liver carcinoma and hepatitis B virus infection.

For this clonotype: Since a much larger clone is just one base distant, this may be a read error. The CDR3 spells CASSLDRDYEQYF. The CDR3 coding sequence is TGTGCCAGCAGTCTTGACAGGGACTACGAGCAGTACTTC. The chain uses TRBV6-1 and TRBJ2-7; TRBD1 aligns across 7 bases. There are 13 residues in the CDR3. Germline values: CDR1 MNHNS, CDR2 SASEGT. V lost 5 bases, J lost 3 bases, and 4 bases stayed unmatched.

The V gene is TRBV6-2 or TRBV6-3, the J gene TRBJ2-3, with D uncertain. CDR3 size: 14 residues. The V end was cut by 7 bases, the J end by 4 bases, with 15 bases between. Germline V CDR1 and CDR2: MNHEY, SVGEGT. The CDR3 coding sequence is TGTGCCAGCAATCGGCGCGGTGGGGCAGATACGCAGTATTTT. Amino acids: CASNRRGGADTQYF.

This clonotype was picked up many times. This chain connects TRBV29-1 to TRBJ1-2, with TRBD1 as a possible D gene (5 bases). CDR1 and CDR2 (germline): SQVTM, ANQGSEA. The ends were cut back, 5 bases at V and 4 bases at J, with 14 bases in the middle. The CDR3 extends over 13 amino acids. In DNA, the CDR3 is TGCAGCGTTCGGTGGGCAGGGAGCTATGGCTACACCTTC. Amino acids: CSVRWAGSYGYTF.

The table lists this clonotype with many counts. The chain carries TRBV29-1 and TRBJ1-4; D is unresolved. The CDR3 has 13 amino acids. CDR1 and CDR2 from the germline V gene are SQVTM and ANQGSEA. Trimming removed 6 bases from V and 8 bases from J, with 16 bases in between. CDR3 region: CSVRGRVSEKLFF. DNA of the CDR3: TGCAGCGTGAGAGGACGGGTATCGGAAAAACTGTTTTTT.

This clonotype has more than one count but fewer than ten. This may arise from a read error, as a much more abundant clone is one base away. Given the absence of the conserved phenylalanine or tryptophan at the CDR3 end, a read error is likely. The chain employs TRBV4-1 and TRBJ2-7; TRBD2 matches at 13 bases. Germline values: CDR1 MGHRA, CDR2 YSYEKL. This CDR3 spans 14 amino acids. V trimming: 6 bases; J trimming: 6 bases; junction bases outside the gene matches: 5. CDR3 sequence: CASRKGLAGTEQYY. The CDR3, as DNA: TGCGCCAGCAGAAAGGGACTAGCGGGAACCGAGCAGTACTAC.

This clonotype was recorded at least ten times. The V and J genes are TRBV6-1 and TRBJ1-1; the D gene is possibly TRBD1 (6 bases). The CDR3 has 14 amino acids. V shed 7 bases and J shed 4 bases, with 16 bases lying between them. Germline values: CDR1 MNHNS, CDR2 SASEGT. CDR3 nucleotides: TGTGCCAGCATCGAGGCGGGGGCGTTCACTGAAGCTTTCTTT. Amino acids: CASIEAGAFTEAFF.

This clonotype is labeled as medium-sized. The chain links TRBV6-5 to TRBJ2-6, with D possibly being TRBD2 (5 bases). In germline, CDR1 is MNHEY, CDR2 SVGAGI. The CDR3 is made up of 15 amino acids. Trimming took off 2 bases at V and 3 bases at J, with 8 bases between the two ends. CDR3 protein: CASSYKRVGANVLTF. The CDR3 DNA follows: TGTGCCAGCAGTTACAAGAGGGTTGGGGCCAACGTCCTGACTTTC.

This clonotype was seen more than once but under ten times. The CDR3 loop is CASSQEVGPSGNTIYF. CDR3 coding DNA: TGCGCCAGCAGCCAAGAGGTAGGACCCTCTGGAAACACCATATATTTT. The V gene is TRBV4-3, the J gene TRBJ1-3; D gene unclear. Trimming removed 0 bases at V and 0 bases at J, with 9 bases between. From germline, CDR1 is LGHNA and CDR2 YSLEER. The CDR3 consists of 16 residues.

For this clonotype: A read error is possible here, since a much larger clone lies one base away. This chain joins TRBV6-6 and TRBJ1-3; 8 nucleotides match TRBD1. The CDR3 totals 12 residues. Looked up from germline, CDR1 is MNHNY and CDR2 is SVGAGI (reference sequence). CDR3 coding DNA: TGTGCCAGCAACGGACAGGGAAACGCCATATATTTT. Translating it yields CASNGQGNAIYF.

V is TRBV10-3 and J is TRBJ2-3; D gene ambiguous. The CDR3 spans 13 residues. CDR1 is ENHRY and CDR2 is SYGVKD in the germline V gene. V was clipped by 8 bases and J by 4 bases, with 13 bases between them. The CDR3 here is CAIGVLDADTQYF. CDR3 DNA: TGTGCCATCGGGGTCTTAGACGCAGATACGCAGTATTTT.

This clonotype came up a few times. The CDR3 DNA reads TGTGCCAGCAGTCCCGGGGGGGGACTACCGACCTACAATGAGCAGTTCTTC. Its protein product is CASSPGGGLPTYNEQFF. This chain joins TRBV28 and TRBJ2-1; 8 nucleotides line up with TRBD2. J was trimmed by 2 bases and V by 5 bases; bases with no gene match: 11. CDR3 size: 17 residues. Germline V gives CDR1 MDHEN, CDR2 SYDVKM.

The chain has TRBV6-1 and TRBJ1-2; perhaps TRBD1 as D (5 bases). Trimming took off 5 bases at V and 8 bases at J, with 15 bases between the two ends. Germline CDR1 and CDR2: MNHNS and SASEGT. This CDR3 spans 13 amino acids. The CDR3 region is CASSPGNSEGYTF. CDR3 nucleotides: TGTGCCAGCAGTCCAGGGAATTCAGAGGGCTACACCTTC.

As for this clonotype: A read error is possible here, since a much larger clone lies one base away. CDR3 nucleotide sequence: TGTGCCAGCAGCCTCTCTCCAAACAGGGATTACGAGCAGTACTTC. Residues: CASSLSPNRDYEQYF. The gene calls are TRBV5-5 and TRBJ2-7, with a weak D call TRBD1 (6 bases). V dropped 4 bases and J dropped 4 bases, with 18 bases sitting between them. The germline gives CDR1 SGHKS, CDR2 YYEKEE (reference sequence). This CDR3 contains 15 residues.

As regards this clonotype: Sequence at one end of the junction differs from germline and may be a read error. The chain is built from TRBV11-2 and TRBJ2-1, with D perhaps TRBD1 or TRBD2 (6 bases each). The CDR3 contains 15 residues. Germline CDR1 is SGHAT and CDR2 is FQNNGV. CDR3 sequence: CASSSTRGTLNEQFF. CDR3 sequence (DNA): TGTGCCAGCAGCTCAACTAGGGGGACTTTAAATGAGCAGTTCTTT.

A remark on this clonotype: A much larger clone differs by one base, so this may be a read error. The chain couples TRBV4-1 to TRBJ2-3; 13 bases line up with TRBD2. This CDR3 region has 17 residues. Germline loops: CDR1 MGHRA, CDR2 YSYEKL. The CDR3 DNA follows: TGCACCAGCAGCCCCCCGGGACTAGCGGGATCCACAGATACGCAGTATTTT. Translation: CTSSPPGLAGSTDTQYF.

This clonotype was detected only a few times. A clone one base away is much larger, so this may be a read error. The conserved final phenylalanine or tryptophan is absent from the CDR3, which likely points to a read error. The CDR3 is CSVVTGGHTDTQYS. DNA for the CDR3: TGCAGCGTTGTCACGGGTGGGCACACAGATACGCAGTATTCT. The gene calls are TRBV29-1 and TRBJ2-3; the D is unclear. CDR3 length: 14 residues. V gave up 4 bases and J gave up 2 bases, with 13 bases separating them. CDR1 and CDR2 (germline): SQVTM, ANQGSEA.

Regarding this clonotype: Being one base from a much bigger clone, this may be a read error. The chain carries TRBV4-1 and TRBJ2-3, with TRBD2 as a possible D gene (5 bases). This CDR3 region has 15 residues. V was clipped by 4 bases and J by 1 base, with 12 bases between them. In germline, CDR1 is MGHRA, CDR2 YSYEKL. The CDR3 coding sequence is TGCGCCAGCAGCCCCTCGGGTAGCGGCACAGATACGCAGTATTTT. Translation: CASSPSGSGTDTQYF.

The chain joins TRBV29-1 to TRBJ2-7; no reliable D call. The germline gives CDR1 SQVTM, CDR2 ANQGSEA. V was pared by 2 bases and J by 12 bases, with 17 bases between. The CDR3 totals 12 residues. This chain's CDR3 is CSVESVRSEWYF. For the CDR3, the DNA is TGCAGCGTTGAATCTGTTAGGAGCGAGTGGTACTTC.

V gene TRBV10-3 combines with J gene TRBJ2-3; tentative D call: TRBD2 (6 bases). V was trimmed by 4 bases and J by 3 bases, leaving 14 bases between them. The germline V gene encodes CDR1 ENHRY and CDR2 SYGVKD. CDR3 length: 15 amino acids. The CDR3: CAISGEEEGTDTQYF. The CDR3 region has the DNA TGTGCCATCAGTGGGGAGGAGGAGGGTACAGATACGCAGTATTTT.

This clonotype has just a few counts. V usage is TRBV12-3 or TRBV12-4 and J usage is TRBJ2-4, with D possibly called TRBD1 or TRBD2 (5 bases each). This CDR3 has 13 amino acids. Trimming stripped 3 bases from V and 5 bases from J, with 8 bases between. CDR3 loop: CASSLSGQNIQYF. The CDR3, as DNA: TGTGCCAGCAGTTTGTCGGGGCAAAACATTCAGTACTTC.

V and J are TRBV28 and TRBJ2-3; TRBD1 might be the D (6 bases). Trimming shortened V by 8 bases and J by 4 bases, and 16 bases separated the two germline ends. Germline loops: CDR1 MDHEN, CDR2 SYDVKM. This CDR3 has 14 amino acids. This CDR3 is CASHDWGRADTQYF. CDR3 nucleotide sequence: TGTGCCAGCCACGACTGGGGGCGGGCAGATACGCAGTATTTT. Full variable domain (remainder filled in from reference TRBV28 and TRBJ2-3): DVKVTQSSRYLVKRTGEKVFLECVQDMDHENMFWYRQDPGLGLRLIYFSYDVKMKEKGDIPEGYSVSREKKERFSLILESASTNQTSMYLCASHDWGRADTQYFGPGTRLTVL.

This clonotype was seen a few times. The chain uses TRBV5-5 and TRBJ2-3; 8 positions agree with TRBD1. After removal of 5 bases from V and 1 base from J, the junction contained 3 bases not matched to a gene. The CDR3 is 14 residues long. Germline values: CDR1 SGHKS, CDR2 YYEKEE (reference sequence). CDR3 DNA: TGTGCCAGCAGAACGGACAGGGGCACAGATACGCAGTATTTT. It translates to CASRTDRGTDTQYF.

As regards this clonotype: Since a much larger clone is just one base distant, this may be a read error. In this CDR3 the conserved last residue, phenylalanine or tryptophan, is missing, so a read error is likely. This sequence joins TRBV5-4 and TRBJ2-3; D is unclear. Germline lookup yields CDR1 SGHNT and CDR2 YYREEE (reference sequence). V shed 4 bases and J shed 6 bases, with 12 bases lying between them. The CDR3 is made up of 13 amino acids. CDR3 region: CASSQATWDTQYL. DNA for the CDR3: TGTGCCAGCAGCCAGGCCACGTGGGATACGCAGTATCTT.